This TCR beta chain was observed in a study of beta chain features in type 1 diabetes. In the study overall: Investigators examined under 140 million sorted cells across all samples.

The CDR3 is made up of 16 amino acids. Trimming pared 5 bases from V and 2 bases from J, leaving 18 bases between. Germline CDR1 SGHTA, CDR2 FQGNSA. The isolated RNA, all of it, was reverse transcribed, so expressed TCRB transcripts were what got sequenced. TCRdb's table, derived via immunoSEQ multiplex PCR, lists solely in-frame clones and lacks some. The data show some 350,000 clones, 9.6% seen once. CD45RO/CCR7/CD25/CD127/CD95/CD27 staining was used to isolate CD4+ naive, central memory, regulatory and stem cell-like memory cells by sorting. General study points: Here, the possible influence of HLA type (on TCRB rearrangement) remained unresolved. Among patients with Type 1 diabetes, TCRB CDR3s were moderately but significantly shorter in every one of the four CD4+ subsets. Compared with healthy donors, patients appeared to share more similar naive, central memory and regulatory TCRB repertoires.

A note on this clone: Antigen unknown.

V and J are TRBV7-2 and TRBJ2-5, with D perhaps matching TRBD1 or TRBD2 (5 bases each). This clonotype originated in a man younger than 45 with type 1 diabetes. The specimen sequenced was central memory CD4+ T cells from blood. This CDR3 is CASSPTRGTSQETQYF. The DNA for the CDR3 is TGTGCCAGCAGCCCTACGAGGGGAACCTCTCAAGAGACCCAGTACTTC.